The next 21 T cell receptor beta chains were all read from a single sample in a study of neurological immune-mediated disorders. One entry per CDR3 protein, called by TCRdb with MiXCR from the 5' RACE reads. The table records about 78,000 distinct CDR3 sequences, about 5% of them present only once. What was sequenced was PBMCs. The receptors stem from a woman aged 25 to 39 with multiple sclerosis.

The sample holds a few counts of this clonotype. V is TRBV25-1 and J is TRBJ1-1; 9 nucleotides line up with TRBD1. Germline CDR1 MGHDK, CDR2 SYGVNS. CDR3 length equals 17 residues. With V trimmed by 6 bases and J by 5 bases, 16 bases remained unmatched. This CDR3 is CASSPTGQGQRNTEAFF. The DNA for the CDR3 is TGTGCCAGCAGCCCTACCGGACAGGGGCAAAGAAATACTGAAGCTTTCTTT.

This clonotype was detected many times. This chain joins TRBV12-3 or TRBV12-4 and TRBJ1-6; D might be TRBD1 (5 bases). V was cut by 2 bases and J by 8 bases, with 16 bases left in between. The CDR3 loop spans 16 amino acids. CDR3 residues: CASSLTGPGAYSPLHF. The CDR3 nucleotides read TGTGCCAGCAGTTTAACCGGACCCGGGGCTTATTCACCCCTCCACTTT.

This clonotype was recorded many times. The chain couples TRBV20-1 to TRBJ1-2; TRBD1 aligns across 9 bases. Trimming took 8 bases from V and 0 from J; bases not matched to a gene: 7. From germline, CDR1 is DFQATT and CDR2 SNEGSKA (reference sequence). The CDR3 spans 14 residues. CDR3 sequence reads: CSTPDRGSNYGYTF. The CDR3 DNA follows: TGCAGTACCCCGGACAGGGGATCTAACTATGGCTACACCTTC.

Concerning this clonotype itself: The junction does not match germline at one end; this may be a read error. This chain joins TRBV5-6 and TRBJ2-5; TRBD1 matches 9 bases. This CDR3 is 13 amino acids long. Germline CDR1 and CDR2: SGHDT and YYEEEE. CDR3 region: CTSSRDRAETQYF. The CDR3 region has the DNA TGTACCAGCAGCAGGGACAGGGCGGAGACCCAGTACTTC.

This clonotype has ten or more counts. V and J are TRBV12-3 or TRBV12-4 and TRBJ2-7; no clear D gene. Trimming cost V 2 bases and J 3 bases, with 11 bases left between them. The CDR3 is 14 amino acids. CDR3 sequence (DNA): TGTGCCAGCAGTTTAACGTCCCAGGTCTACGAGCAGTACTTC. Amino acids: CASSLTSQVYEQYF.

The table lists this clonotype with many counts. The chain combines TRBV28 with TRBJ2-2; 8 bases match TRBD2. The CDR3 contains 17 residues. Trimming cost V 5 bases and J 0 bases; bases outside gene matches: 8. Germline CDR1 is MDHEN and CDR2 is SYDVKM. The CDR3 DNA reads TGTGCCAGCAGTATAGCTCGGGGGGGCGCGAACACCGGGGAGCTGTTTTTT. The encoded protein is CASSIARGGANTGELFF.

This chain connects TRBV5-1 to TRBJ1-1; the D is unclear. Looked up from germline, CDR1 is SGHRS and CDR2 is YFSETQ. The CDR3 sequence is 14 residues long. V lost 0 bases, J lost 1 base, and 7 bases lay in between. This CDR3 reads CASSLDGWNTEAFF. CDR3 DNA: TGCGCCAGCAGCTTGGACGGGTGGAACACTGAAGCTTTCTTT.

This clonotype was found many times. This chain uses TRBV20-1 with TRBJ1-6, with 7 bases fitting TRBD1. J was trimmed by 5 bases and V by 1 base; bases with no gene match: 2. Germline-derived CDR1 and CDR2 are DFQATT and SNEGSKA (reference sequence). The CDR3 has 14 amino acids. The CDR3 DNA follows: TGCAGTGCTAGAGCGGGACAGAATAATTCACCCCTCCACTTT. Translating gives CSARAGQNNSPLHF.

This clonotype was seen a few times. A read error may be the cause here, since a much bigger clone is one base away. CDR3 sequence: CSATMRKGLRNTGELFF. The CDR3, as DNA: TGCAGTGCCACGATGAGGAAAGGGTTAAGGAACACCGGGGAGCTGTTTTTT. This chain links TRBV20-1 with TRBJ2-2; no reliable D call. The CDR3 spans 17 residues. Trimming took off 6 bases at V and 1 base at J, with 21 bases between the two ends. The germline CDR1 and CDR2 sequences are DFQATT and SNEGSKA (reference sequence).

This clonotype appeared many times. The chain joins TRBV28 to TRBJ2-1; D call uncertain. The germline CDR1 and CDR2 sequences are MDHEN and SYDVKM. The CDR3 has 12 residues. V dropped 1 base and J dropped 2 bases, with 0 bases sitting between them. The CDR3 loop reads CASSLSYNEQFF. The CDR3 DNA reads TGTGCCAGCAGTTTATCCTACAATGAGCAGTTCTTC.

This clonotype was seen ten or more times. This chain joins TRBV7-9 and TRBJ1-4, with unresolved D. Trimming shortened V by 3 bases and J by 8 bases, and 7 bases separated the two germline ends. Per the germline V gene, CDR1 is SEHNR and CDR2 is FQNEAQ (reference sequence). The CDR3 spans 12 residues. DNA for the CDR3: TGTGCCAGCAGCTTTGTAGGAGAAAAACTGTTTTTT. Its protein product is CASSFVGEKLFF.

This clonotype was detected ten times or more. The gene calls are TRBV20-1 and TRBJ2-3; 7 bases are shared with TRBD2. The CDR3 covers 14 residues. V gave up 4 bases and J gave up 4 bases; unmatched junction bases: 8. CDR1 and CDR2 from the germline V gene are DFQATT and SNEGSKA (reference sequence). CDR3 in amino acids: CSATRELVSDTQYF. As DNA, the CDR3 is TGCAGTGCTACGCGGGAGTTGGTATCAGATACGCAGTATTTT.

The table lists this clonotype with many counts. This CDR3 reads CASSLGDTNQPQHF. In nucleotides, the CDR3 is TGTGCCAGCAGCTTGGGGGACACAAATCAGCCCCAGCATTTT. V and J are TRBV5-8 and TRBJ1-5; a weak D match, TRBD1 (6 bases). Germline loops: CDR1 SGHTS, CDR2 YDEGEE. The V and J ends lost 0 bases and 4 bases respectively, with 8 bases between them. The CDR3 has 14 residues. The full variable domain, completed using reference TRBV5-8 and TRBJ1-5, is EAGVTQSPTHLIKTRGQQATLRCSPISGHTSVYWYQQALGLGLQFLLWYDEGEERNRGNFPPRFSGRQFPNYSSELNVNALELEDSALYLCASSLGDTNQPQHFGDGTRLSIL.

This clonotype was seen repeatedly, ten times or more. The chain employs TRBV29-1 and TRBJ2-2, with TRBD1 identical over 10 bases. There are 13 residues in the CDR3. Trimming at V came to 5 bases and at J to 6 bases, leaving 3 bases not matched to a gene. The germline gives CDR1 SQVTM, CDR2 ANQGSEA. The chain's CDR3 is CSVIGTGAGELFF. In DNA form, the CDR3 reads TGCAGCGTTATAGGGACAGGGGCCGGGGAGCTGTTTTTT.

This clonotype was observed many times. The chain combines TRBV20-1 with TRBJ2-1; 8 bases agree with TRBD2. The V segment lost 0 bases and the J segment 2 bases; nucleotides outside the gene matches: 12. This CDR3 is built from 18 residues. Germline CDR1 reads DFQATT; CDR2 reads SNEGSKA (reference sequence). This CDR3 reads CSARDPASGLLPYNEQFF. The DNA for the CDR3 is TGCAGTGCTAGAGATCCGGCTAGCGGGCTTTTACCCTACAATGAGCAGTTCTTC.

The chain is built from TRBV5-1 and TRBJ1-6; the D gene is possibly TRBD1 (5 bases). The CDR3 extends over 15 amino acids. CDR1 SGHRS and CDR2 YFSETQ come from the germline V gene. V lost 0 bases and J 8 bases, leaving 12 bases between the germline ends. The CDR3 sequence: CASSLAPGQDSPLHF. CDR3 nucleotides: TGCGCCAGCAGCTTGGCCCCAGGGCAGGATTCACCCCTCCACTTT.

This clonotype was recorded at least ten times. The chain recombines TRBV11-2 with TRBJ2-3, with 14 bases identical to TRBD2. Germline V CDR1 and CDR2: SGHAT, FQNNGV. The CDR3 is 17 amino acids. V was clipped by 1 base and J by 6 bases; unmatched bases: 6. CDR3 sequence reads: CASSLGRLAGGPDTQYF. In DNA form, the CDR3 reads TGTGCCAGCAGCTTAGGGAGACTAGCGGGGGGGCCGGATACGCAGTATTTT.

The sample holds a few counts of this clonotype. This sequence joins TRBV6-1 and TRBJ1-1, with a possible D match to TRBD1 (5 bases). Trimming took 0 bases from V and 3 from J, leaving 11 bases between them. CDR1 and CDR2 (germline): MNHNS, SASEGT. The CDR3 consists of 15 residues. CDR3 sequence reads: CASSEALSGDTEAFF. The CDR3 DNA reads TGTGCCAGCAGTGAAGCGCTTTCGGGGGACACTGAAGCTTTCTTT.

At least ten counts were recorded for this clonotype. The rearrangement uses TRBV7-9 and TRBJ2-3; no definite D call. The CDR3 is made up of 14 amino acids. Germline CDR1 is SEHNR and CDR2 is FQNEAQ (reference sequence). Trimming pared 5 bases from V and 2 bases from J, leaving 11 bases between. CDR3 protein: CASSPQLFTDTQYF. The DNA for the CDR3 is TGTGCCAGCAGCCCTCAACTATTCACAGATACGCAGTATTTT.

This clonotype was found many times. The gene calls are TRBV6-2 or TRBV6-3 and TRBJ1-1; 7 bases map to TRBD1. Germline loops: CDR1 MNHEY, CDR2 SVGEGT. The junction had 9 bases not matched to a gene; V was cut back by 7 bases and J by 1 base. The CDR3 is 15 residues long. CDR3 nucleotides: TGTGCCAGCACCCGAGGGGGCCCCGGGAACACTGAAGCTTTCTTT. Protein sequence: CASTRGGPGNTEAFF.

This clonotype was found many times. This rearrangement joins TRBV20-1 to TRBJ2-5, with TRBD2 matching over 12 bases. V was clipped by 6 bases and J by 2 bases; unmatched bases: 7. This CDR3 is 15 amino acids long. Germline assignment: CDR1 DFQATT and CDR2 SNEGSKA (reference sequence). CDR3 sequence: CSALLAGGVQETQYF. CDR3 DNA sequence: TGCAGTGCCTTACTAGCGGGAGGCGTACAAGAGACCCAGTACTTC.